This T cell receptor (beta chain) stems from a study of T cell repertoires in cytomegalovirus infection. Study in general: Indications came from public TCR beta signatures; they pointed to CMV infection and to a matching HLA type. Study-level points and caveats: Across the ex vivo response, the dominant clonotypes were HLA-C-restricted CMV-specific TCR beta clonotypes. Using cumulative public TCR beta family frequency, the authors identified those who carried CMV together with the relevant HLA.

As concerns this clonotype: What it binds is unknown.

MiXCR, applied by TCRdb to the reads, yields one record per CDR3 protein. The table shows 140,000 to 150,000 distinct CDR3 sequences, with roughly a third occurring only once. The sample in question was CD8+ T cells from cultured PBMCs, obtained from culture after CMV antigen stimulation. The receptor's source is a human donor in good health (CMV status not recorded). Some clones in this sample may be carry-over from other donors' samples.

As DNA, the CDR3 is TGTGCCAGCAGCTTACTGTTAGCGCCAGATACGCAGTATTTT. Amino acids: CASSLLLAPDTQYF. This chain joins TRBV7-2 and TRBJ2-3; D is possibly TRBD2 (5 bases). This CDR3 comprises 14 residues. In germline, CDR1 is SGHTA, CDR2 FQGNSA. V shed 2 bases and J shed 4 bases, with 10 bases lying between them. The whole variable domain, remainder taken from reference TRBV7-2 and TRBJ2-3, is GAGVSQSPSNKVTEKGKDVELRCDPISGHTALYWYRQSLGQGLEFLIYFQGNSAPDKSGLPSDRFSAERTGGSVSTLTIQRTQQEDSAVYLCASSLLLAPDTQYFGPGTRLTVL.